Included here is one TCR beta chain sequence, with context. V lost 8 bases, J lost 2 bases, and 14 bases lay in between. The CDR3 spans 14 residues. The sample originates from a study of neurological immune-mediated disorders. TCRdb independently ran MiXCR on the 5' RACE reads; one entry per CDR3 protein. The table has 71,000 or so distinct CDR3 sequences, around 13% seen once. Specified time point: longitudinal time-point 1 (baseline). The source material was PBMCs. V is TRBV12-3 or TRBV12-4 and J is TRBJ2-3; D is possibly TRBD2 (6 bases). This TCR was recovered from a female donor with HTLV-1-associated myelopathy (HAM/TSP). The DNA for the CDR3 is TGTGCCAGCCTCCTGGGGGGAAACACAGATACGCAGTATTTT. It yields the protein CASLLGGNTDTQYF.